These 31 T cell receptor beta chains came from one sample sequenced in a study of regulatory T cells in long-lasting Graves disease. Construction of the TCR beta libraries employed iRepertoire HTBI primers in conjunction with Arm-PCR of CDR3 regions. A single record per CDR3 protein comes from TCRdb applying MiXCR to the multiplex PCR reads. The sample holds roughly 430,000 distinct CDR3 sequences, 15% to 20% seen once. This sample's time point: newly diagnosed GD, antithyroid drugs for less than 3 months. Preparation of the TCR library used RNA extracted from PBMCs. These records were also assigned to another study, of T cells in Graves' hyperthyroidism and ophthalmopathy.

The material was peripheral blood mononuclear cells (PBMCs), obtained at new diagnosis, from a patient treated with antithyroid drugs. The source is a woman aged 30 to 39 with Graves disease.

This clonotype was observed many times. The chain recombines TRBV11-3 with TRBJ2-3, with D perhaps matching TRBD1 or TRBD2 (6 bases each). V lost 1 base to trimming and J lost 5 bases, with 13 bases between them. CDR1 is SGHNT and CDR2 is YENEEA in the germline V gene. The length of the CDR3 is 15 residues. CDR3 bases: TGTGCCAGCAGCTTAGGGGACTCAGGGGTAGATACGCAGTATTTT. It codes for CASSLGDSGVDTQYF.

A word on this clonotype: The junction does not match germline at one end; this may be a read error. The CDR3 region is CAGSLAKGSGRDQETQYF. The CDR3 bases are TGTGCCGGCAGTTTAGCGAAAGGAAGCGGGAGAGACCAAGAGACCCAGTACTTC. The genes are TRBV12-3 or TRBV12-4 and TRBJ2-1; TRBD2 agrees at 8 bases. The J call is uncertain, as TRBJ2-5 better fits the DNA end. This CDR3 spans 18 amino acids.

This clonotype occurred many times. The rearrangement joins TRBV18 to TRBJ2-7; 7 bases are shared with TRBD1. Trimming cost V 5 bases and J 6 bases; bases outside gene matches: 7. CDR1 and CDR2 (germline): KGHSH, LQKENI. The CDR3 is 13 amino acids. Written as DNA, the CDR3 is TGTGCCAGCTCAGGGGACAGCGACGGCGAGCAGTACTTC. Translating gives CASSGDSDGEQYF.

The rearrangement joins TRBV18 to TRBJ1-2; D remains unclear. The length of the CDR3 is 16 residues. The germline CDR1 and CDR2 sequences are KGHSH and LQKENI. Trimming stripped 3 bases from V and 0 bases from J, with 14 bases between. The CDR3 loop is CASSPSGYLANYGYTF. The CDR3 DNA follows: TGTGCCAGCTCACCGAGCGGGTATCTCGCTAACTATGGCTACACCTTC.

In this sample, this clonotype turned up many times. The chain couples TRBV12-3 or TRBV12-4 to TRBJ1-1; D may be TRBD1 (5 bases). The CDR3 consists of 14 residues. V was pared by 8 bases and J by 1 base, with 14 bases between. The CDR3 nucleotides are TGTGCCAGCCCCCGGGACCCCCGGAACACTGAAGCTTTCTTT. Protein: CASPRDPRNTEAFF.

There are many counts of this clonotype. V usage is TRBV2 and J usage is TRBJ1-1, with a possible D match to TRBD1 (5 bases). CDR3 length equals 13 residues. Deletions cut 6 bases from V and 6 bases from J, with 14 bases between. Germline loops: CDR1 SNHLY, CDR2 FYNNEI. DNA for the CDR3: TGTGCCAGCAGGAGGGGAGGGGCTCCTGAAGCTTTCTTT. It yields the protein CASRRGGAPEAFF.

This clonotype was counted many times. V gene TRBV29-1 combines with J gene TRBJ2-1; D perhaps matches TRBD1 (5 bases). CDR3 length: 14 amino acids. Trimming pared 4 bases from V and 3 bases from J, leaving 13 bases between. CDR1 and CDR2 from the germline V gene are SQVTM and ANQGSEA. Written as DNA, the CDR3 is TGCAGCGTTGTCCCCGACAGAAACTACAATGAGCAGTTCTTC. Its protein is CSVVPDRNYNEQFF.

The chain couples TRBV10-3 to TRBJ2-1; D is perhaps TRBD1 (6 bases). Deletions cut 4 bases from V and 1 base from J, with 17 bases between. Germline V gene lookup returns CDR1 ENHRY and CDR2 SYGVKD. There are 17 residues in the CDR3. CDR3 in amino acids: CAISGTYRERSYNEQFF. The DNA of the CDR3 is TGTGCCATCAGTGGAACCTACAGGGAAAGGTCCTACAATGAGCAGTTCTTC.

At least ten counts were recorded for this clonotype. The chain combines TRBV7-2 with TRBJ2-1; 8 bases map to TRBD2. This CDR3 has 16 residues. With V trimmed by 2 bases and J by 6 bases, 9 bases remained unmatched. CDR1 is SGHTA, CDR2 FQGNSA, per germline. The CDR3 region has the DNA TGTGCCAGCAGCTTAAGGGCGGGACTAGTAGCCAATGAGCAGTTCTTC. The encoded protein is CASSLRAGLVANEQFF.

This clonotype was seen many times. The chain has TRBV28 and TRBJ2-2, with D possibly matching TRBD2 (5 bases). CDR3 length: 14 residues. CDR1 and CDR2 from the germline V gene are MDHEN and SYDVKM. Trimming removed 3 bases at V and 7 bases at J, with 12 bases between. The CDR3 DNA reads TGTGCCAGCAGTTTCCTACGAGGGTTCGGGGAGCTGTTTTTT. Its protein product is CASSFLRGFGELFF.

At least ten counts were recorded for this clonotype. The chain combines TRBV7-2 with TRBJ2-2; D remains ambiguous. Trimming took 1 base from V and 6 from J, leaving 9 bases between them. The CDR3 runs to 14 residues. Germline CDR1 and CDR2: SGHTA and FQGNSA. CDR3 coding DNA: TGTGCCAGCAGCTTAGAGGGTCCTGCCGGGGAGCTGTTTTTT. This encodes CASSLEGPAGELFF.

The chain uses TRBV4-3 and TRBJ2-3; D unresolved. Trimming took 2 bases from V and 0 from J, leaving 12 bases between them. The CDR3 sequence is 16 residues long. In germline, CDR1 is LGHNA, CDR2 YSLEER. The DNA for the CDR3 is TGCGCCAGCAGCCAATATGACGCGATTAGCACAGATACGCAGTATTTT. Residues: CASSQYDAISTDTQYF.

Many counts were recorded for this clonotype. The genes are TRBV7-9 and TRBJ2-1; D is possibly TRBD2 (6 bases). Trimming stripped 6 bases from V and 8 bases from J, with 23 bases between. Germline V gives CDR1 SEHNR, CDR2 FQNEAQ (reference sequence). The CDR3 covers 16 residues. As DNA, the CDR3 is TGTGCCAGCAGGGCCCCGGGACGGGAGAAGGTTGATGAGCAGTTCTTC. This encodes CASRAPGREKVDEQFF.

This clonotype turned up a few times. V is TRBV24-1 and J is TRBJ2-1; D is perhaps TRBD1 or TRBD2 (5 bases each). Trimming stripped 3 bases from V and 7 bases from J, with 18 bases between. CDR1 KGHDR and CDR2 SFDVKD come from the germline V gene. The CDR3 runs 16 residues. Here the CDR3 reads CATSDVRGPGPNEQFF. For the CDR3, the DNA is TGTGCCACCAGTGATGTCCGGGGACCCGGACCGAATGAGCAGTTCTTC.

Comment on this clonotype: A far larger clone is one nucleotide away, so this likely arose from a read error. This rearrangement joins TRBV24-1 to TRBJ2-1; TRBD2 agrees at 9 bases. This CDR3 is 16 amino acids long. Germline V gene lookup returns CDR1 KGHDR and CDR2 SFDVKD. DNA of the CDR3: TGTGCCAGCAGTTTATTTGTGACTAGCGGTAACAATGAGCAGCTCTTC. Residues: CASSLFVTSGNNEQLF.

V and J are TRBV25-1 and TRBJ1-1, with 8 bases matching TRBD1. J lost 4 bases, V lost 5 bases, and 3 bases had no gene match. Germline lookup yields CDR1 MGHDK and CDR2 SYGVNS. The CDR3 sequence is 13 residues long. The CDR3 DNA follows: TGTGCCAGCAGTAAACAGGGGGGCACTGAAGCTTTCTTT. Residues: CASSKQGGTEAFF. The full variable domain, its missing parts supplied by reference TRBV25-1 and TRBJ1-1, is EADIYQTPRYLVIGTGKKITLECSQTMGHDKMYWYQQDPGMELHLIHYSYGVNSTEKGDLSSESTVSRIRTEHFPLTLESARPSHTSQYLCASSKQGGTEAFFGQGTRLTVV.

The rearrangement links TRBV19 to TRBJ2-7; the D call may be TRBD1 or TRBD2 (5 bases each). CDR3 size: 14 residues. Germline V CDR1 and CDR2: LNHDA, SQIVND (reference sequence). The V and J ends lost 3 bases and 2 bases respectively, with 11 bases between them. This chain's CDR3 is CASSIAWGTYEQYF. CDR3 in DNA: TGTGCCAGTAGTATCGCATGGGGGACCTACGAGCAGTACTTC. Full variable domain (rest looked up from reference TRBV19 and TRBJ2-7): DGGITQSPKYLFRKEGQNVTLSCEQNLNHDAMYWYRQDPGQGLRLIYYSQIVNDFQKGDIAEGYSVSREKKESFPLTVTSAQKNPTAFYLCASSIAWGTYEQYFGPGTRLTVT.

This clonotype was observed many times. This rearrangement joins TRBV10-3 to TRBJ1-2; D is possibly TRBD1 (5 bases). The CDR3 length is 15 residues. The germline V and J ends were trimmed by 6 bases and 8 bases, with 22 bases remaining between them. CDR1 and CDR2 from the germline V gene are ENHRY and SYGVKD. The CDR3: CAIRHPPDGGWGYTF. The CDR3 coding sequence is TGTGCCATCAGACATCCCCCGGACGGGGGTTGGGGCTACACCTTC.

J is TRBJ2-1 and V is TRBV29-1; D ambiguous. Germline CDR1 and CDR2: SQVTM and ANQGSEA. V was clipped by 1 base and J by 3 bases, with 4 bases between them. The CDR3 runs 12 residues. This chain's CDR3 is CSVEVYYNEQFF. The CDR3 bases are TGCAGCGTTGAAGTCTACTACAATGAGCAGTTCTTC.

This clonotype was counted at least ten times. The CDR3 region is CASTDGVEEKLFF. CDR3 nucleotides: TGTGCCAGCACCGACGGAGTGGAGGAAAAACTGTTTTTT. The gene calls are TRBV13 and TRBJ1-4; D unresolved. The V end lost 7 bases, the J end lost 8 bases, and 14 bases lay between the germline ends. This CDR3 contains 13 residues. Per the germline V gene, CDR1 is PRHDT and CDR2 is FYEKMQ (reference sequence).

This clonotype was picked up many times. The CDR3, as DNA: TGTGCCAGCAGTTCCCAGGGACTAGTTCAGCAGTTCTTC. Its protein is CASSSQGLVQQFF. The chain links TRBV6-9 to TRBJ2-1; 8 positions agree with TRBD2. CDR3 length equals 13 residues. The germline gives CDR1 MNHGY, CDR2 SVAAGI. V lost 4 bases to trimming and J lost 11 bases; unmatched junction nucleotides: 7.

The CDR3 spells CASSLASAGGGELFF. The CDR3 nucleotides read TGCGCCAGCAGCTTGGCCTCCGCGGGAGGCGGGGAGCTGTTTTTT. The V gene is TRBV5-1, the J gene TRBJ2-2, with 8 positions matching TRBD2. Losses at the gene ends were 0 bases for V and 7 bases for J; bases not matched to a gene: 5. Germline lookup yields CDR1 SGHRS and CDR2 YFSETQ. The CDR3 has 15 amino acids.

The sample holds many counts of this clonotype. The gene calls are TRBV24-1 and TRBJ2-2, with TRBD2 matching 8 bases. V shed 4 bases and J 0 bases; nucleotides not matched to a gene: 6. The CDR3 is 17 amino acids. Per germline, CDR1 KGHDR and CDR2 SFDVKD. For the CDR3, the DNA is TGTGCCACCAGTGACCCGAGCGGGAGCGCGAACACCGGGGAGCTGTTTTTT. Residues: CATSDPSGSANTGELFF.

The chain combines TRBV30 with TRBJ1-6; 9 bases match TRBD1. The germline V gene has CDR1 GTSNPN and CDR2 SVGIG (reference sequence). Trimming at V came to 0 bases and at J to 10 bases, leaving 13 bases not matched to a gene. CDR3 size: 17 residues. DNA for the CDR3: TGTGCCTGGAGTGTACATTTCGGGACAGGGCTTAACTCACCCCTCCACTTT. Its protein is CAWSVHFGTGLNSPLHF.

At least ten counts were recorded for this clonotype. The chain employs TRBV18 and TRBJ1-4; D gene ambiguous. V was trimmed by 3 bases and J by 7 bases, leaving 15 bases between them. Per the germline V gene, CDR1 is KGHSH and CDR2 is LQKENI. The CDR3 has 15 residues. CDR3: CASSPRTTEGEKLFF. CDR3 sequence (DNA): TGTGCCAGCTCACCGCGGACCACGGAGGGTGAAAAACTGTTTTTT.

At least ten counts were recorded for this clonotype. CDR3 in amino acids: CASSLSTRDEQFF. The CDR3 nucleotides read TGTGCCAGCAGCTTAAGTACCCGGGATGAGCAGTTCTTC. The rearrangement links TRBV11-3 to TRBJ2-1, with D unclear. Germline-derived CDR1 and CDR2 are SGHNT and YENEEA. V lost 2 bases and J 8 bases, leaving 10 bases between the germline ends. This CDR3 is 13 amino acids long.

This clonotype was observed at least ten times. The chain links TRBV7-9 to TRBJ2-1; 7 bases match TRBD1. From germline, CDR1 is SEHNR and CDR2 FQNEAQ (reference sequence). V was pared by 5 bases and J by 9 bases, with 13 bases of the junction left unmatched. The CDR3 runs to 15 residues. The CDR3: CASSPTGLAPREQFF. In nucleotides, the CDR3 is TGTGCCAGCAGCCCGACAGGGTTGGCCCCACGTGAGCAGTTCTTC.

V usage is TRBV24-1 and J usage is TRBJ2-1, with 9 bases identical to TRBD1. The V and J ends lost 7 bases and 4 bases, in that order; junction bases with no gene match: 10. Germline loops: CDR1 KGHDR, CDR2 SFDVKD. This CDR3 is 16 amino acids long. CDR3 DNA sequence: TGTGCCACCAGACTCTTTCCGGGACAGGGTTACAATGAGCAGTTCTTC. It codes for CATRLFPGQGYNEQFF.

On this clonotype itself: This likely stems from a read error, as it lies one base from a far larger clone. Here the CDR3 reads CASGWSAGNTYNEQFF. The CDR3 bases are TGTGCCAGCGGCTGGTCGGCGGGCAATACGTACAATGAGCAGTTCTTC. The J gene is TRBJ2-1, the V gene TRBV7-9, with D possibly TRBD2 on 5 matching bases. The CDR3 length is 16 residues. V lost 8 bases and J 4 bases, leaving 21 bases between the germline ends. CDR1 SEHNR and CDR2 FQNEAQ come from the germline V gene (reference sequence).

This clonotype was counted between two and nine times. The chain uses TRBV19 and TRBJ2-1; D is possibly TRBD2 (6 bases). CDR1 and CDR2 (germline): LNHDA, SQIVND (reference sequence). Deletions cut 1 base from V and 10 bases from J, with 11 bases between. The CDR3 loop spans 13 amino acids. In DNA, the CDR3 is TGTGCCAGTAGTATAGCGGGAGTTCGGGAGCAGTTCTTC. This encodes CASSIAGVREQFF.

This clonotype was recorded many times. The genes are TRBV3-1 and TRBJ2-5; 10 bases map to TRBD2. V gave up 1 base and J gave up 4 bases; unmatched junction bases: 6. CDR3 length: 16 residues. The germline V gene has CDR1 LGHDT and CDR2 YNNKEL (reference sequence). The CDR3, as DNA: TGTGCCAGCAGCCAAGCCTCAGCGGGAGGGCGAGAGACCCAGTACTTC. It is translated as CASSQASAGGRETQYF.